This T cell receptor beta chain was profiled in a study of blood T cell repertoires in COVID-19. Study overall: Whether acute or convalescent, the COVID-19 samples came from the United States, Italy and Spain.

CDR1 LGHNA and CDR2 YNFKEQ come from the germline V gene. The CDR3 has 13 amino acids. Trimming pared 3 bases from V and 0 bases from J, leaving 6 bases between. Authors' analysis steps: Amplification with reference gene primers provided the estimates of nucleated cell counts. TCRdb's table, derived via immunoSEQ multiplex PCR, lists solely in-frame clones and lacks some. V and J calls and clone size come straight from that table; D and trimming were deduced from the DNA. This sample has around 360,000 clones, with 80% to 90% found just once. This chain links TRBV4-2 with TRBJ2-7; D is uncertain. The clonotype was recovered from a woman in her thirties with COVID-19, enrolled during active disease. The sample taken for sequencing was peripheral blood. CDR3 in amino acids: CASSQPNSYEQYF. CDR3 sequence (DNA): TGTGCCAGCAGCCAGCCTAACTCCTACGAGCAGTACTTC.